This T cell receptor beta chain was sequenced during a study of cytomegalovirus exposure and HLA in healthy donors. Study-wide context: Earlier, about 179 million T cells were analyzed, and 90 million to 140 million unique TCR beta sequences were found among them. In an early release, HLA-typed donors contributed approximately 82 million unique TCR sequences.

Primers: 60 Vbeta forward and 13 Jbeta reverse. Repertoires were generated with immunoSEQ multiplex PCR, while TCRdb's copy carries only in-frame clones and drops some. The sample comprises 55,000 to 80,000 clones, 74% of which are singletons, and about a fifth rests with the top ten. Study-level results: Cytomegalovirus association was assigned to more than 150 TCR beta chains. Apparent HLA restriction characterized most CMV-associated TCR beta chains in a later analysis.

V lost 2 bases, J lost 0 bases, and 5 bases stayed unmatched. The length of the CDR3 is 16 residues. The germline V gene encodes CDR1 SGHRS and CDR2 YFSETQ. As to this clone: Its target is not known.

The chain couples TRBV5-1 to TRBJ1-3, with TRBD1 matching 7 bases. This TCR came from a woman in her twenties or thirties in good health and CMV-seropositive. Sequencing was done on a sample of PBMCs. The CDR3 protein is CASSLTGTASGNTIYF. In DNA form, the CDR3 reads TGCGCCAGCAGCTTAACCGGGACAGCCTCTGGAAACACCATATATTTT.